Listed below are T cell receptor beta chains from one sample, sequenced in a study of shared clonotypes between healthy human individuals. The protocol was immunoSEQ multiplex PCR, while the TCRdb copy is restricted to in-frame clones and leaves out a portion. In the table there are some 2,100,000 clones, nearly 97% of which are singletons. The sample consisted of naive CD4+ T cells sorted from blood. The source of these receptors is a young man in good health. CDR3s include the opening cysteine and the closing phenylalanine or tryptophan. Each record gives: J gene, D gene, V gene, clone size, CDR3 protein, CDR3 DNA. D genes are given only for firm matches. Size is stated for part of the rows, as once, few or many counts, or as a class when the clone is expanded.

J gene: TRBJ2-7
D gene: TRBD1
V gene: TRBV30
clone size: -
CDR3 protein: CAWSAGTGAYEQYF
CDR3 DNA: TGTGCCTGGAGCGCCGGGACAGGGGCCTACGAGCAGTACTTC

J gene: TRBJ2-1
D gene: TRBD1
V gene: TRBV6-5
clone size: -
CDR3 protein: CASSRTRGNEQFF
CDR3 DNA: TGTGCCAGCAGTCGCACCAGGGGGAATGAGCAGTTCTTC

J gene: TRBJ1-3
D gene: TRBD1
V gene: TRBV9
clone size: -
CDR3 protein: CASSVGPGQALSGNTIYF
CDR3 DNA: TGTGCCAGCAGCGTAGGACCCGGACAGGCCCTCTCTGGAAACACCATATATTTT

J gene: TRBJ1-1
D gene: -
V gene: TRBV5-1
clone size: -
CDR3 protein: CASSWGRENTEAFF
CDR3 DNA: TGCGCCAGCAGCTGGGGACGGGAGAACACTGAAGCTTTCTTT

J gene: TRBJ1-5
D gene: TRBD1
V gene: TRBV7-2
clone size: -
CDR3 protein: CASSPGQASNQPQHF
CDR3 DNA: TGTGCCAGCAGCCCCGGACAGGCTAGCAATCAGCCCCAGCATTTT

J gene: TRBJ2-7
D gene: TRBD1
V gene: TRBV2
clone size: -
CDR3 protein: CASTRGTGVLAEQYF
CDR3 DNA: TGTGCCAGCACGAGGGGGACAGGGGTTTTGGCCGAGCAGTACTTC

J gene: TRBJ2-1
D gene: TRBD2
V gene: TRBV4-1
clone size: -
CDR3 protein: CASSQGPVAGEREQFF
CDR3 DNA: TGCGCCAGCAGCCAAGGCCCGGTAGCGGGAGAAAGAGAGCAGTTCTTC

J gene: TRBJ1-4
D gene: -
V gene: TRBV7-9
clone size: -
CDR3 protein: CASSLTTVGQDEKLFF
CDR3 DNA: TGTGCCAGCAGCTTGACGACAGTGGGCCAAGATGAAAAACTGTTTTTT

J gene: TRBJ2-3
D gene: TRBD1
V gene: TRBV5-1
clone size: once
CDR3 protein: CASSLDGTGYTDTQYF
CDR3 DNA: TGCGCCAGCAGCTTGGATGGGACAGGGTACACAGATACGCAGTATTTT

J gene: TRBJ2-3
D gene: TRBD2
V gene: TRBV28
clone size: -
CDR3 protein: CASRTQGLPSTDTQYF
CDR3 DNA: TGTGCCAGCAGGACCCAGGGACTACCTAGCACAGATACGCAGTATTTT

J gene: TRBJ1-6
D gene: TRBD1
V gene: TRBV4-3
clone size: -
CDR3 protein: CASSQGQFENSPLHF
CDR3 DNA: TGCGCCAGCAGCCAGGGACAGTTCGAGAATTCACCCCTCCACTTT

J gene: TRBJ1-5
D gene: -
V gene: TRBV28
clone size: -
CDR3 protein: CASSLRQTYSNQPQHF
CDR3 DNA: TGTGCCAGCAGTTTACGACAGACGTATAGCAATCAGCCCCAGCATTTT

J gene: TRBJ2-5
D gene: -
V gene: TRBV28
clone size: -
CDR3 protein: CASSQRGQQVTGWQETQYF
CDR3 DNA: TGTGCCAGCAGTCAAAGGGGACAACAGGTAACGGGTTGGCAAGAGACCCAGTACTTC

J gene: TRBJ1-1
D gene: -
V gene: TRBV4-1
clone size: -
CDR3 protein: CASSQDPRGTEAFF
CDR3 DNA: TGCGCCAGCAGCCAAGATCCCAGAGGGACTGAAGCTTTCTTT

J gene: TRBJ2-7
D gene: -
V gene: TRBV20-1
clone size: -
CDR3 protein: CSARDGREQYF
CDR3 DNA: TGCAGTGCTAGAGATGGAAGGGAGCAGTACTTC

J gene: TRBJ2-5
D gene: TRBD2
V gene: TRBV5-1
clone size: -
CDR3 protein: CASSSLSSGGALETQYF
CDR3 DNA: TGCGCCAGCAGCTCCCTTAGTAGCGGGGGGGCCTTGGAGACCCAGTACTTC

J gene: TRBJ2-6
D gene: -
V gene: TRBV18
clone size: -
CDR3 protein: CASSPQSSGANVLTF
CDR3 DNA: TGTGCCAGCTCACCGCAATCCTCTGGGGCCAACGTCCTGACTTTC

J gene: TRBJ1-6
D gene: -
V gene: TRBV19
clone size: -
CDR3 protein: CASSMGRGSPLHF
CDR3 DNA: TGTGCCAGTAGTATGGGGAGGGGTTCACCCCTCCACTTT

J gene: TRBJ2-7
D gene: -
V gene: TRBV7-3
clone size: -
CDR3 protein: CASSTGPETEQYF
CDR3 DNA: TGTGCCAGCAGCACGGGTCCCGAGACGGAGCAGTACTTC

J gene: TRBJ1-5
D gene: -
V gene: TRBV18
clone size: -
CDR3 protein: CASSPMGSNQPQHF
CDR3 DNA: TGTGCCAGCTCACCAATGGGGAGCAATCAGCCCCAGCATTTT

J gene: TRBJ2-7
D gene: -
V gene: TRBV11-2
clone size: -
CDR3 protein: CASSRGTGTYEQYF
CDR3 DNA: TGTGCCAGCAGCCGGGGAACAGGGACGTACGAGCAGTACTTC

J gene: TRBJ1-1
D gene: -
V gene: TRBV10-3
clone size: -
CDR3 protein: CAISDYRTEAFF
CDR3 DNA: TGTGCCATCAGTGACTATAGAACTGAAGCTTTCTTT

J gene: TRBJ1-1
D gene: -
V gene: TRBV19
clone size: once
CDR3 protein: CASSTGTSEAFF
CDR3 DNA: TGTGCCAGTAGCACCGGGACATCTGAAGCTTTCTTT

J gene: TRBJ2-3
D gene: TRBD2
V gene: TRBV4-1
clone size: -
CDR3 protein: CASSQASASGLDTQYF
CDR3 DNA: TGCGCCAGCAGCCAAGCTTCAGCTAGCGGGCTTGATACGCAGTATTTT

J gene: TRBJ1-1
D gene: -
V gene: TRBV5-1
clone size: -
CDR3 protein: CASSPALGMNTEAFF
CDR3 DNA: TGCGCCAGCAGCCCCGCTTTGGGGATGAACACTGAAGCTTTCTTT

J gene: TRBJ1-4
D gene: -
V gene: TRBV25-1
clone size: -
CDR3 protein: CASSDPRGTNEKLFF
CDR3 DNA: TGTGCCAGCAGTGACCCACGGGGAACTAATGAAAAACTGTTTTTT

J gene: TRBJ2-5
D gene: -
V gene: TRBV7-9
clone size: -
CDR3 protein: CASSLALGFGQETQYF
CDR3 DNA: TGTGCCAGCAGCTTAGCCCTCGGCTTTGGTCAAGAGACCCAGTACTTC

J gene: TRBJ2-1
D gene: TRBD2
V gene: TRBV10-3
clone size: -
CDR3 protein: CAISDGTSGKDGHNEQFF
CDR3 DNA: TGTGCCATCAGTGATGGGACTAGCGGGAAAGATGGGCACAATGAGCAGTTCTTC